This T cell receptor (beta chain) is from a study of T cell clonality in common variable immunodeficiency (dated by TCRdb to between 2015 and 2017). General findings and caveats noted by the study authors: Healthy controls shared more TCRbeta clones with each other than CVID subjects shared among themselves (p < 0.0001). Correlations between repertoire features and clinical complications were limited by patient heterogeneity within the CVID cohort. It was noted by the authors that sequencing of the repertoires of T cell subpopulations would be needed to clarify the cause of the increased clonality in CVID. Compared with healthy controls, CVID subjects showed increased TCRbeta clonality (t-test p = 0.018), a feature most characteristic of about a third of subjects. Even though DNA input was the same, control samples had an average of approximately 82,000 unique sequences each, compared with roughly 32,000 in CVID samples. Reportedly, TCRbeta sequences from CVID had fewer deletions and N-nucleotide insertions, and highly modified clones with 13 or more V deletions were absent from CVID.

Compared with germline, V lacks 5 bases and J lacks 0 bases; bases without a gene match: 4. The CDR3 goes from the cysteine to the phenylalanine over 15 residues. The 36 bases shown cover part of the CDR3, and their frame starts at base 1. According to the germline V gene, CDR1 reads SNHLY and CDR2 reads FYNNEI. This clone was seen many times. Its cognate antigen has yet to be identified. The DNA ends 3 residues before the CDR3 does, and the rest of the CDR3 is filled in from the germline J gene. Most CVID patients and most healthy controls were of Caucasian heritage. Heparinized peripheral whole blood samples of roughly 4.5 to 8 ml were collected from each donor. TCRbeta CDR3 repertoires were sequenced from genomic DNA of adults with common variable immune deficiency (CVID) and healthy adult controls. The control group comprised around 22 healthy adult volunteers, roughly 12 female and approximately 10 male, aged 23 to 66 years with a mean age of approximately 31. Diluted blood was density-centrifuged over Hypaque 1077 or Ficoll-Paque to isolate peripheral blood mononuclear cells. Genomic DNA was obtained from unsorted mononuclear cells through either Qiagen column purification or a centrifugation-based method.

CVID samples and control samples contributed equivalent amounts of genomic DNA as sequencing input. For every sample, a 60 bp segment covering the rearranged TCRbeta CDR3 region was amplified and then sequenced. The immunoSEQ assay, a bias-corrected multiplex PCR with high-throughput sequencing, was employed for TCRbeta amplification. In the source study's methods: Each unique nucleotide sequence was treated as a clone and annotated with V, D and J genes, copy number and frequency. Sequences were labeled productive if in frame, and non-productive if out of frame or containing stop codons. As previously described, clonality was computed from Shannon's entropy. The predicted amino acid sequences of productive clones were used to derive the mean CDR3 Kyte-Doolittle hydropathy. Using the R hclust function, scaled V gene usage was clustered hierarchically with Manhattan distance and complete linkage. To assess clone sharing by CDR3 amino acid sequence, 12 repertoires per group were resampled over 100 rounds. Repertoires were searched for approximately 70 published EBV-specific and 245 published CMV-specific TCRbeta sequences. After two CVID samples that produced fewer than 10,000 sequences were dropped from the analysis, some 43 CVID repertoires remained. The table was pulled from immuneACCESS by TCRdb, which kept in-frame rearrangements only. Such tables lose some clones; where checked, under half of the loss comes from unresolved V genes, and the rest has no known cause. V and J calls and clone size are as listed in that table; D and trimming were resolved from the DNA. The sample has roughly 60,000 clones on record, with no singletons. More than 1.5% of the sample is held by the ten biggest clonotypes.

Here the chain combines TRBV2 and TRBJ2-1, with 7 middle bases fitting TRBD1. The TCR sequence derives from a person aged 18 to 70 in good health. Material: peripheral blood mononuclear cells. The CDR3: CASSRDRGSYNEQFF. CDR3 bases read: TGTGCCAGCAGTAGGGACAGAGGCTCCTACAATGAG.